This T cell receptor (beta chain) emerged from a study of T cell repertoires in cytomegalovirus infection. This clonotype was detected a few times. Its specificity is unknown. Each CDR3 protein is one row after TCRdb ran MiXCR on the reads. Of a few hundred thousand distinct CDR3 sequences listed, roughly 20% are singletons. Trimming cost V 0 bases and J 5 bases, with 7 bases left between them. CDR1 and CDR2 from the germline V gene are ENHRY and SYGVKD. This CDR3 is 14 amino acids long. Study-wide results and limits: The study found HLA-C-restricted CMV-specific TCR beta clonotypes dominating the ex vivo response.

This chain links TRBV10-3 with TRBJ2-2; D is unresolved. The sequence derives from a human donor in good health (CMV status not recorded). Some clones in this sample may be carry-over from other donors' samples. Sequencing was done on a sample of CD8+ T cells from PBMCs. DNA for the CDR3: TGTGCCATCAGTGAGTCGATTACTACCGGGGAGCTGTTTTTT. Its protein product is CAISESITTGELFF.